The rows below give T cell receptor beta chains drawn from one sample of a study of CD8+ T cells in alopecia areata. The protocol was immunoSEQ multiplex PCR, while the TCRdb copy is restricted to in-frame clones and leaves out a portion. The sample lists more than 150,000 clones; roughly 46% were seen once. Sequenced here: CD8+ T cells sorted from blood, sampled at week 52, from a patient treated with tofacitinib. The receptors shown here come from a human donor with alopecia areata. CDR3s include the opening cysteine and the closing phenylalanine or tryptophan.

V: TRBV11-2; CDR3: CASSFLNTEAFF
V: TRBV5-6; CDR3: CASSLRGGTEAFF
V: TRBV29-1; CDR3: CSVRGGVGSDTEAFF
V: TRBV29-1; CDR3: CSVEGRGRGTEAFF
V: TRBV18; CDR3: CASSPGLAGDNEQFF
V: TRBV5-4; CDR3: CASSLEAGISF
V: TRBV29-1; CDR3: CSVFNPGYRENIQYF
V: TRBV7-8; CDR3: CASSTWTGRETQYF
V: TRBV27; CDR3: CASGAGEQYF
V: TRBV2; CDR3: CASATNTEAFF